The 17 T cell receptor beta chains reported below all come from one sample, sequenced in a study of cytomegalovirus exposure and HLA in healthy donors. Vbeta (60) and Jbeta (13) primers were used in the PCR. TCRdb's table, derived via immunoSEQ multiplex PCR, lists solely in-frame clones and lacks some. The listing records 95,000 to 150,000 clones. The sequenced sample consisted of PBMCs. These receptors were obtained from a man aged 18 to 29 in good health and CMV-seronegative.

CDR3 nucleotides: TGTGCCAGCAGTTACTTTAGCGGGAGAAGTCTGTTCTTC. This gives the protein CASSYFSGRSLFF. The rearrangement links TRBV6-5 to TRBJ2-1, with 9 bases fitting TRBD2. The CDR3 totals 13 residues. Germline CDR1 reads MNHEY; CDR2 reads SVGAGI. V trimming: 1 base; J trimming: 15 bases; junction bases outside the gene matches: 7.

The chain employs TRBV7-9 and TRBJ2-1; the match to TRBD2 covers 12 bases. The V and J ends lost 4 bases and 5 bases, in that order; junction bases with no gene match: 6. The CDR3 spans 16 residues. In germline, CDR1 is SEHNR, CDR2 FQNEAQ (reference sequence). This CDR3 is CASSSPSGGEDNEQFF. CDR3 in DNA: TGTGCCAGCAGCTCCCCTAGCGGGGGGGAGGACAATGAGCAGTTCTTC.

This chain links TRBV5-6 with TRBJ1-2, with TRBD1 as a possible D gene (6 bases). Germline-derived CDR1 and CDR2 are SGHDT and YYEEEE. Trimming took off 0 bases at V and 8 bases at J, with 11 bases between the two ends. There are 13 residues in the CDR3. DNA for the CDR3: TGTGCCAGCAGCTTGGACAGGGCCGGGGGCTACACCTTC. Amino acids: CASSLDRAGGYTF.

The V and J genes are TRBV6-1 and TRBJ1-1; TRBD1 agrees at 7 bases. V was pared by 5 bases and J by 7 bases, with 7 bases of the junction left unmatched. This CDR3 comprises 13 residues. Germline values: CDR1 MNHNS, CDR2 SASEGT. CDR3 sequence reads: CASSLNRGGEAFF. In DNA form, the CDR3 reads TGTGCCAGCAGTCTTAACAGGGGCGGTGAAGCTTTCTTT.

CDR3 nucleotide sequence: TGTGCCAGCAGCGTAGATACAGCTCCTGTATATGAGCAGTTCTTC. Translated: CASSVDTAPVYEQFF. The J gene is TRBJ2-1, the V gene TRBV9; D not resolved. V was cut by 0 bases and J by 8 bases, with 15 bases left in between. The germline gives CDR1 SGDLS, CDR2 YYNGEE. The CDR3 is made up of 15 amino acids.

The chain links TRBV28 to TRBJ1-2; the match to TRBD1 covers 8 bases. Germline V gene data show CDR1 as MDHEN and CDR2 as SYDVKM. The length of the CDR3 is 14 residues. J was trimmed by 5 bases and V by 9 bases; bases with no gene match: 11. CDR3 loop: CASIQGGKGYGYTF. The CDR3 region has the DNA TGTGCCAGTATACAGGGGGGGAAGGGATATGGCTACACCTTC.

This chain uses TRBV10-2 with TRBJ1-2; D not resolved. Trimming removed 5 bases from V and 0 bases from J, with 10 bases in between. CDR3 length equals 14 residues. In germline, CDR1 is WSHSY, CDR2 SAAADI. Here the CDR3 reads CASSLRSTNYGYTF. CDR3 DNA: TGCGCCAGCAGTCTCCGCAGTACTAACTATGGCTACACCTTC.

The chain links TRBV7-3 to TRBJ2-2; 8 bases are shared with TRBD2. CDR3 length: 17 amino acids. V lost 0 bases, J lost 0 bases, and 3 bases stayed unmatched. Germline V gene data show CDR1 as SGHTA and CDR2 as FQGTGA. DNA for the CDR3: TGTGCCAGCAGCTTAACCGGACTAGCAACGAACACCGGGGAGCTGTTTTTT. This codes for CASSLTGLATNTGELFF.

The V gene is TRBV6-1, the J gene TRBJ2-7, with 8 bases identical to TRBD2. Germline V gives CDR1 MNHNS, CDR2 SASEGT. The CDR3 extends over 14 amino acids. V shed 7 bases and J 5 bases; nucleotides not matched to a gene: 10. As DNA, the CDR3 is TGTGCCAGCACCCTAGACGCGGGGGGCAACGAGCAGTACTTC. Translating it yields CASTLDAGGNEQYF.

In DNA, the CDR3 is TGTGCCAGCGGACGCGGGGGGGCTTTAACGGAGACCCAGTACTTC. It translates to CASGRGGALTETQYF. The rearrangement uses TRBV5-5 and TRBJ2-5; 9 bases agree with TRBD2. CDR3 size: 15 residues. CDR1 is SGHKS, CDR2 YYEKEE, per germline (reference sequence). V shed 7 bases and J 5 bases; nucleotides not matched to a gene: 12. The full variable domain, completed using reference TRBV5-5 and TRBJ2-5, is DAGVTQSPTHLIKTRGQQVTLRCSPISGHKSVSWYQQVLGQGPQFIFQYYEKEERGRGNFPDRFSARQFPNYSSELNVNALLLGDSALYLCASGRGGALTETQYFGPGTRLLVL.

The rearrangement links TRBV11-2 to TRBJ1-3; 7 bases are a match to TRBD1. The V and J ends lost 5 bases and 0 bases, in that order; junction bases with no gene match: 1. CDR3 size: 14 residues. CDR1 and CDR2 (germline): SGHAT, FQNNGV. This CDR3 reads CASSRQGSGNTIYF. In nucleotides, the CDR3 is TGTGCCAGCAGCCGACAGGGCTCTGGAAACACCATATATTTT.

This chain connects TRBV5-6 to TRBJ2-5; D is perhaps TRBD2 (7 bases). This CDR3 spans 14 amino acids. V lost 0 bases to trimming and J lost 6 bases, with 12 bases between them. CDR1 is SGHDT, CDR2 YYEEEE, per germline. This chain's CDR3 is CASSLAGGAQTQYF. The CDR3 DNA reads TGTGCCAGCAGCTTGGCTGGGGGGGCACAGACCCAGTACTTC.

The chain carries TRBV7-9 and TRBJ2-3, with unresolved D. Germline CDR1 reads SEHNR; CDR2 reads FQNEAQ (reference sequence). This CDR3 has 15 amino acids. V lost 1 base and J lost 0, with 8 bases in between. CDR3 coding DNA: TGTGCCAGCAGCTTAGTCCAGACAAGCACAGATACGCAGTATTTT. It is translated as CASSLVQTSTDTQYF. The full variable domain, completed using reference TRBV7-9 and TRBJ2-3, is DTGVSQNPRHKITKRGQNVTFRCDPISEHNRLYWYRQTLGQGPEFLTYFQNEAQLEKSRLLSDRFSAERPKGSFSTLEIQRTEQGDSAMYLCASSLVQTSTDTQYFGPGTRLTVL.

DNA for the CDR3: TGTGCCAGCAGCTTACTTAGACCCATTCAGGGCACCGGGGAGCTGTTTTTT. This encodes CASSLLRPIQGTGELFF. This rearrangement joins TRBV7-9 to TRBJ2-2; D perhaps matches TRBD1 (5 bases). Trimming removed 2 bases at V and 4 bases at J, with 17 bases between. The CDR3 totals 17 residues. CDR1 SEHNR and CDR2 FQNEAQ come from the germline V gene (reference sequence).

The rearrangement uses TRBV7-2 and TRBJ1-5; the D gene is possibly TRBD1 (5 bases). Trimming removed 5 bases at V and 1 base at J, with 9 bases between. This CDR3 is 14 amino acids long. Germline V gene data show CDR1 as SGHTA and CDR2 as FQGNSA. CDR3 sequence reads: CASSVDRSNQPQHF. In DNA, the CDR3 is TGTGCCAGCAGCGTTGACAGAAGCAATCAGCCCCAGCATTTT.

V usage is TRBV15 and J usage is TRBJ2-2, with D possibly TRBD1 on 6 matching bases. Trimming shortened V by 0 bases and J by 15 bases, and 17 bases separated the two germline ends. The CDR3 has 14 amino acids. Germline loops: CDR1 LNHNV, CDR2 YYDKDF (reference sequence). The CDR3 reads CATSRDPGTDRLFF. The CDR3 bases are TGTGCCACCAGCAGAGATCCGGGGACCGACAGGTTGTTTTTT.

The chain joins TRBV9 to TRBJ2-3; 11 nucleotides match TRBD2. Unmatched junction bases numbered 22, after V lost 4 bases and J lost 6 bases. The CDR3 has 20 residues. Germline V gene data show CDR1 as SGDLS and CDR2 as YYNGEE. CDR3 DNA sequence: TGTGCCAGCAGCCCGCGCGGTGGGGTAGCGGGGGGGTCTTACTCCGATACGCAGTATTTT. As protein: CASSPRGGVAGGSYSDTQYF.